This entry describes one T cell receptor beta chain. Original analysis: The authors estimated nucleated cell counts from reference gene primer amplification. Produced via immunoSEQ multiplex PCR; TCRdb's table is partial and in-frame only. V and J calls and clone size come straight from that table; D and trimming were deduced from the DNA. The sample yields 50,000 or so clones, around four fifths seen once. The data stem from a study of blood T cell repertoires in COVID-19. Overall study context: Whether acute or convalescent, the COVID-19 samples came from the United States, Italy and Spain. PBMCs, B-cell-depleted T cells, or T cells were the source of the cDNA or gDNA that made up the material.

Germline CDR1 and CDR2: SEHNR and FQNEAQ (reference sequence). Germline trimming cut 3 bases from V and 5 bases from J; bases unmatched to any gene: 6. The CDR3 runs 14 residues. This chain connects TRBV7-9 to TRBJ2-5; 7 nucleotides match TRBD1. Sequences were obtained from peripheral blood. The TCR comes from a man aged 65-85 years with acute or convalescent COVID-19. The CDR3 spells CASSFTGVGETQYF. The DNA for the CDR3 is TGTGCCAGCAGCTTTACAGGGGTGGGGGAGACCCAGTACTTC.